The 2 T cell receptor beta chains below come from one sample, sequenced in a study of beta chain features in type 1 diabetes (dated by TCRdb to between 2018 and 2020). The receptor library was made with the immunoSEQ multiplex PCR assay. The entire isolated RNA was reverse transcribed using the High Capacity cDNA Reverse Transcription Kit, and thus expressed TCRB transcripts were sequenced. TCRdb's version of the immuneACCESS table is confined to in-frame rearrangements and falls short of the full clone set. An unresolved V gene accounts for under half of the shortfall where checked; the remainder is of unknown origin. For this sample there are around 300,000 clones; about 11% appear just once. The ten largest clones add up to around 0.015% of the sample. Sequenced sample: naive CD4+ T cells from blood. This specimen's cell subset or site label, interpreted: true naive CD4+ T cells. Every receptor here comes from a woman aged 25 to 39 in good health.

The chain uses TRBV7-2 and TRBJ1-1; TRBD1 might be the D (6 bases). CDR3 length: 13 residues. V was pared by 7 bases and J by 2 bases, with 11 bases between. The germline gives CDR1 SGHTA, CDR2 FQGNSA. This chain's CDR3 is CASIKGGNTEAFF. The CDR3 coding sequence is TGTGCCAGCATCAAAGGGGGTAACACTGAAGCTTTCTTT.

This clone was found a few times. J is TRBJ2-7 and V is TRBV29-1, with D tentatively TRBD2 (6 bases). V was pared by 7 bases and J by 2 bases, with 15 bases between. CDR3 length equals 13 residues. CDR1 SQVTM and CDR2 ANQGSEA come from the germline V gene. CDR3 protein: CSALLGGAYEQYF. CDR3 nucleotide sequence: TGCAGCGCATTACTAGGAGGGGCCTACGAGCAGTACTTC.